This T cell receptor beta chain is drawn from a study of cytomegalovirus exposure and HLA in healthy donors. The study's findings and limits: A later analysis linked a missense DCLRE1C variant to TCR beta V- and J-gene trimming. It was about 180 TCR beta chains that were listed as cytomegalovirus-associated. Roughly even sequencing depth across donors was the assumption behind the presence/absence analyses.

Amplification used 60 Vbeta primers and 13 Jbeta primers. The repertoire was sequenced with immunoSEQ multiplex PCR; TCRdb's copy has only in-frame clones and lacks some. Found here are 55,000 or so clones, roughly 82% of them singletons; the top ten hold 1.6%. For this clone: Its antigen is as yet unknown.

Healthy donors of bone marrow made up the group. The CDR3 sequence is 12 residues long. V was trimmed by 5 bases and J by 6 bases, leaving 8 bases between them. In germline, CDR1 is SEHNR, CDR2 FQNEAQ (reference sequence). This receptor was obtained from a young man in good health and CMV-seronegative. The source material was PBMCs. This chain joins TRBV7-9 and TRBJ2-4; the D gene is possibly TRBD1 (5 bases). The chain's CDR3 is CASSPTVNIQYF. Here the CDR3 DNA reads TGTGCCAGCAGCCCGACAGTAAACATTCAGTACTTC.